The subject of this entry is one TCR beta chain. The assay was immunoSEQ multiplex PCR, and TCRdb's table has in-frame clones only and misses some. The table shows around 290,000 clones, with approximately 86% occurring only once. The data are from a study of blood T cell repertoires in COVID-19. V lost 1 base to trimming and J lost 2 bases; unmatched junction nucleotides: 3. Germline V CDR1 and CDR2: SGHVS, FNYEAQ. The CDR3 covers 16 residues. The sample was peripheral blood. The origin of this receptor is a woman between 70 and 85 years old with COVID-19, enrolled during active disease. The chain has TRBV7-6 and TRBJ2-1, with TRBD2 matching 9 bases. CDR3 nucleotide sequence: TGTGCCAGCAGCTTAGTTGGCGGGGGGGCCTACAATGAGCAGTTCTTC. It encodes CASSLVGGGAYNEQFF. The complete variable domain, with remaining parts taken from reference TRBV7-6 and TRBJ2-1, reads GAGVSQSPRYKVTKRGQDVALRCDPISGHVSLYWYRQALGQGPEFLTYFNYEAQQDKSGLPNDRFSAERPEGSISTLTIQRTEQRDSAMYRCASSLVGGGAYNEQFFGPGTRLTVL.